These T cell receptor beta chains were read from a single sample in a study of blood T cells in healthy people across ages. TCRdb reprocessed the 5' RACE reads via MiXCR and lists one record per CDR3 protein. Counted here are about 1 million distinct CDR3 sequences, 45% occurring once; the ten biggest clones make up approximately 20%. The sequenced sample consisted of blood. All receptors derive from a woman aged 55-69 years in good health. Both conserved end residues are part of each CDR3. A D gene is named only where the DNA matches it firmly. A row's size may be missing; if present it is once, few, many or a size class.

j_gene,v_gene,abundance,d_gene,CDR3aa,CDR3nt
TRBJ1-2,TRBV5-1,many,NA,CASSLGTANYGYTF,TGTGCCAGCAGTTTGGGGACGGCTAACTATGGCTACACCTTC
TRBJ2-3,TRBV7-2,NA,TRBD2,CASSFLSLAGGPGNTQYF,TGTGCCAGCAGCTTCTTATCCTTAGCGGGAGGGCCGGGAAATACGCAGTATTTT
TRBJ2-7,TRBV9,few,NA,CASSSPLASGTYEQYF,TGTGCCAGCAGCTCTCCCCTAGCGTCAGGGACCTACGAGCAGTACTTC
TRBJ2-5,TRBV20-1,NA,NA,CSAKRTSGTQYF,TGCAGTGCTAAGCGGACGTCGGGGACCCAGTACTTC
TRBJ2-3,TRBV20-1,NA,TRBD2,CSAAPLAGVTDTQYF,TGCAGTGCCGCCCCCCTAGCGGGGGTCACAGATACGCAGTATTTT
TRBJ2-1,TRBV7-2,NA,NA,CASSVGPPDNEQFF,TGTGCCAGCAGCGTAGGCCCCCCGGACAATGAGCAGTTCTTC
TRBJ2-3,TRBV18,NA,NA,CASSPDGQSTQYF,TGTGCCAGCTCGCCCGATGGACAGAGCACGCAGTATTTT
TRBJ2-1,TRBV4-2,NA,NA,CASSQGPSGPYNEQFF,TGTGCCAGCAGCCAAGGTCCCAGCGGGCCCTACAATGAGCAGTTCTTC
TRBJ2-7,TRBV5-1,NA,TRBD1,CASSSDRGLLEQYF,TGCGCCAGCAGCTCGGACAGGGGTCTGCTCGAGCAGTACTTC
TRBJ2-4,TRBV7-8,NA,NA,CASSLGPPAGQRGLDIQYF,TGTGCCAGCAGCTTAGGCCCCCCAGCCGGACAGAGGGGCTTGGACATTCAGTACTTC
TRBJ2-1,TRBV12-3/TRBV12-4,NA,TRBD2,CASRRAGDPYNEQFF,TGTGCCAGCAGGAGAGCGGGAGACCCCTACAATGAGCAGTTCTTC
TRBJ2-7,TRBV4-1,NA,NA,CASSRDATGRNEQYF,TGCGCCAGCAGCCGTGATGCAACAGGCCGAAACGAGCAGTACTTC
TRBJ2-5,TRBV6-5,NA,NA,CVSSYSWSEQETQYF,TGTGTCAGCAGTTACTCGTGGTCAGAACAAGAGACCCAGTACTTC
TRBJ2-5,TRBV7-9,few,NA,CASSSEADQETQYF,TGTGCCAGCAGCTCCGAAGCGGATCAAGAGACCCAGTACTTC
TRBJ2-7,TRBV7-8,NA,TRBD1,CASSLVAGGQDEQYF,TGTGCCAGCAGCTTAGTAGCAGGGGGCCAAGACGAGCAGTACTTC
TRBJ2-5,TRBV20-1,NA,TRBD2,CSARGLGQETQYF,TGCAGTGCCCGAGGACTAGGGCAAGAGACCCAGTACTTC
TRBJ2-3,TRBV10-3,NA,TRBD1,CAISTGVITDTQYF,TGTGCCATCAGCACAGGGGTAATCACAGATACGCAGTATTTT
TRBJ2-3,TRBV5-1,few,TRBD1,CASSLKGAGTDTQYF,TGCGCCAGCAGCTTGAAGGGGGCCGGCACAGATACGCAGTATTTT
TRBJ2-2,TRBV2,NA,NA,CASSAQVLVNTGELFF,TGTGCCAGCAGTGCTCAAGTTTTGGTGAACACCGGGGAGCTGTTTTTT
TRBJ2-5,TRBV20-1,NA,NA,CSARRLPYGQYF,TGCAGTGCTAGACGGCTTCCCTACGGGCAGTACTTC
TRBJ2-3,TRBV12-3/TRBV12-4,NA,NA,CASTATETQYF,TGTGCCAGCACCGCCACAGAGACGCAGTATTTT
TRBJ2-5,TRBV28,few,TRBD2,CASSGDSRRETQYF,TGTGCTAGCAGCGGGGACTCCAGACGGGAGACCCAGTACTTC
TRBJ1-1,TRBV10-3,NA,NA,CAISATENTEAFF,TGTGCCATCAGTGCGACAGAGAACACTGAAGCTTTCTTT
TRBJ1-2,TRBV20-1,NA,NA,CSARKERSYGYTF,TGCAGTGCTAGGAAGGAGCGCAGCTATGGCTACACCTTC
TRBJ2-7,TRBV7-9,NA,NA,CASSSYQGEQYF,TGTGCCAGCAGTTCATACCAGGGCGAGCAGTACTTC
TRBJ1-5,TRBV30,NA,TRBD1,CAWSVDRGLPQHF,TGTGCCTGGAGTGTAGACAGGGGACTACCCCAGCATTTT
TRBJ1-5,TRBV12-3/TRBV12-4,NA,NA,CASGGFRNQPQHF,TGTGCCAGCGGGGGCTTTCGCAATCAGCCCCAGCATTTT
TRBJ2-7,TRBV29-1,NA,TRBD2,CSVSSGNNYEQYF,TGCAGCGTTTCTAGCGGGAATAACTACGAGCAGTACTTC
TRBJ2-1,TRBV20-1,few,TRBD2,CSALQPGTSNEQFF,TGCAGTGCTCTCCAGCCCGGGACTAGCAATGAGCAGTTCTTC
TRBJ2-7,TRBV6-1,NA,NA,CASASYEQYF,TGTGCCAGTGCCTCCTACGAGCAGTACTTC
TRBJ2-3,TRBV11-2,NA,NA,CASRKAGLSDTQYF,TGTGCCAGCAGGAAGGCAGGACTTTCGGATACGCAGTATTTT
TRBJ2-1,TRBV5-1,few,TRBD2,CASSVAGARHEQFF,TGCGCCAGCAGCGTTGCGGGAGCTCGGCATGAGCAGTTCTTC
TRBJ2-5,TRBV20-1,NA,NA,CSAPPGGTEKETRYF,TGCAGTGCTCCCCCTGGCGGGACAGAGAAAGAGACCCGGTACTTC
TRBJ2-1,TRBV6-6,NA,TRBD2,CASSYTSGLGEQFF,TGTGCCAGCAGTTACACTAGCGGTCTAGGCGAGCAGTTCTTC
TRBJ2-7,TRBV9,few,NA,CASSVESGSSYEQYF,TGTGCCAGCAGCGTAGAGAGCGGCAGCTCCTACGAGCAGTACTTC
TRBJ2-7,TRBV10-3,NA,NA,CAISVQSGAEQYF,TGTGCCATCAGTGTTCAATCGGGAGCCGAGCAGTACTTC
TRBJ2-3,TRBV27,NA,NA,CASSLVGPLRHTQYF,TGTGCCAGCAGTTTAGTGGGACCCCTCCGTCATACGCAGTATTTT
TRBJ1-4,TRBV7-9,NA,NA,CASSPAGRTEKLFF,TGTGCCAGCAGCCCGGCGGGGAGAACTGAAAAACTGTTTTTT
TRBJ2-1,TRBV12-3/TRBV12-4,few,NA,CASSLGWDQFF,TGTGCCAGCAGTCTCGGGTGGGATCAGTTCTTC
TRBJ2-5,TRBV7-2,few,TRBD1,CASSGPGGFQETQYF,TGTGCCAGCAGTGGGCCAGGGGGATTTCAAGAGACCCAGTACTTC
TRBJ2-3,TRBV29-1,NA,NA,CSVVPQGQRADTQYF,TGCAGCGTTGTACCACAGGGGCAGCGGGCAGATACGCAGTATTTT
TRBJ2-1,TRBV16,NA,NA,CASSQRSHKDEQFF,TGTGCCAGCAGCCAAAGGTCGCACAAAGATGAGCAGTTCTTC
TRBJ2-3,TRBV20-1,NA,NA,CSASRDQTNTQYF,TGCAGTGCTAGTCGGGACCAGACAAATACGCAGTATTTT
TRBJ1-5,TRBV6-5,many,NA,CASSSTAIGQPQHF,TGTGCCAGCAGTTCGACAGCAATAGGTCAGCCCCAGCATTTT
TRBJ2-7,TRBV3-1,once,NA,CASSQVSRLPYEQYF,TGTGCCAGCAGCCAAGTCTCCCGGCTCCCCTACGAGCAGTACTTC
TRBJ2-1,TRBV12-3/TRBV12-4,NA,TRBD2,CVSSHGLAVQFF,TGTGTCAGCAGTCACGGACTAGCGGTACAGTTCTTC
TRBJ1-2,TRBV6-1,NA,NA,CASPWEGTGLYGYTF,TGTGCCAGCCCCTGGGAAGGGACCGGGCTCTATGGCTACACCTTC
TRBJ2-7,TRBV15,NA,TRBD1,CATSSGTGRSYEQYF,TGTGCCACCAGCAGCGGGACAGGTCGATCCTACGAGCAGTACTTC
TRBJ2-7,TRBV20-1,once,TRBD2,CSRRASGNGEQYF,TGCAGTAGGAGGGCTAGCGGGAACGGTGAGCAGTACTTC
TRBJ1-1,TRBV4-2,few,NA,CASSQGGARYENTEAFF,TGTGCCAGCAGCCAAGGTGGGGCGAGGTACGAGAACACTGAAGCTTTCTTT
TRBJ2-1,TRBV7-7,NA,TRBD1,CASSRGQGAIYEQFF,TGTGCCAGCAGCCGGGGACAGGGGGCGATATATGAGCAGTTCTTC
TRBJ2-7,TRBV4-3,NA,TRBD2,CASSQDLSGGIYEQYF,TGCGCCAGCAGCCAAGATCTATCGGGGGGAATCTACGAGCAGTACTTC
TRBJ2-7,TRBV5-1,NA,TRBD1,CASSLGTGVEGYEQYF,TGCGCCAGCAGCCTCGGGACAGGGGTTGAGGGCTACGAGCAGTACTTC
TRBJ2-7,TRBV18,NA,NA,CASSPKDRIVYEQYF,TGTGCCAGCTCACCGAAAGACAGGATAGTCTACGAGCAGTACTTC
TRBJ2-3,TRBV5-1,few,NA,CASSLGNAYTTDTQYF,TGCGCCAGCAGCTTGGGCAACGCGTACACCACAGATACGCAGTATTTT
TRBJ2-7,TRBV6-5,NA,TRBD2,CASSYVFTGGTYEQYF,TGTGCCAGCAGTTACGTCTTTACCGGGGGGACCTACGAGCAGTACTTC
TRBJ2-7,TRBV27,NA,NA,CASSLSQGTYYEQYF,TGTGCCAGCAGTTTATCGCAAGGGACCTACTACGAGCAGTACTTC
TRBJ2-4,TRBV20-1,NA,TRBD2,CSAPITGGNIQYF,TGCAGTGCTCCTATAACGGGGGGAAACATTCAGTACTTC